This T cell receptor (beta chain) comes out of a study of CD8 T cells in ankylosing spondylitis. Study results and caveats: Certain motif variants had earlier appeared in reactive arthritis synovial fluid and blood. Enrichment of disease-linked clones was reportedly significant in matched ankylosing spondylitis synovial fluid. What seemed typical of ankylosing spondylitis blood was a TCR beta motif built from about 8 highly homologous variants. Disease-linked clones proved CD8+ and comparatively uncommon in peripheral blood.

Generation of TCR beta libraries employed quantitative 5'-RACE incorporating molecular barcodes. Using its own MiXCR run on the 5' RACE reads, TCRdb lists one record per CDR3 protein. This sample carries about 340,000 distinct CDR3 sequences, 8% of them seen once, and the ten largest clones take about 15%. This clonotype was detected many times. Its target is unknown. This CDR3 comprises 15 residues. With 0 bases removed from V and 8 bases from J, the gap between germline ends came to 16 bases. Germline V gives CDR1 MNHEY, CDR2 SMNVEV (reference sequence). Material: blood, either unsorted or a sorted T cell fraction (not recorded which). The sequence was collected from a male donor with ankylosing spondylitis. The chain joins TRBV27 to TRBJ1-2, with D maybe TRBD1 (6 bases). CDR3 sequence reads: CASSLSRLGAGGYTF. The CDR3 DNA follows: TGTGCCAGCAGTTTATCTCGGTTGGGGGCGGGCGGCTACACCTTC.